The clone carrying this T cell receptor (beta chain) appeared many times. What it binds is not known. Sequencing targeted expressed TCRB transcripts, as all isolated RNA had been reverse transcribed. Method: immunoSEQ multiplex PCR; TCRdb's copy keeps in-frame clones and lacks some. The table shows over 300,000 clones, with 9.3% occurring only once. Germline V gene data show CDR1 as MDHEN and CDR2 as SYDVKM. V was trimmed by 2 bases and J by 8 bases, leaving 15 bases between them. The CDR3 is 14 amino acids. The source of the sample is a study of beta chain features in type 1 diabetes. Study findings and constraints: In all four CD4+ subsets, TCRB CDR3 length was significantly, moderately reduced in type 1 diabetes. A greater similarity of naive, central memory and Treg TCRB repertoires was seen among patients than among healthy donors. VDJ junctions sequenced from type 1 diabetes patients showed fewer insertions and more deletions.

This TCR came from a man aged 30-40 years with type 1 diabetes. The sample was central memory CD4+ T cells from blood. The chain combines TRBV28 with TRBJ1-2; tentatively, D is TRBD1 (6 bases). The CDR3 loop reads CASSLGGAPQGYTF. In DNA, the CDR3 is TGTGCCAGCAGTTTAGGGGGGGCGCCTCAGGGCTACACCTTC.